Described below is a single TCR beta chain sequence and its context. Its matching antigen is unknown. Assay: immunoSEQ multiplex PCR; the TCRdb copy retains only in-frame clones and omits some. Of tens of thousands of clones in the sample, roughly 84% were seen once. These data belong to a study of neoadjuvant nivolumab and ipilimumab in lung cancer. Study-wide context: Patients got nivolumab 3 mg/kg on days 1, 15 and 29; combination added ipilimumab 1 mg/kg day 1. The study's findings and limits: TCR richness and clonality were higher in tumors than adjacent uninvolved lung. Pathologic regression was not significantly tied to TCR clonality.

The CDR3 runs 14 residues. Germline V gene lookup returns CDR1 SGHTA and CDR2 FQGNSA. Between the trimmed V and J ends, which lost 3 bases and 0 bases, there was a span of 9 bases. The rearrangement uses TRBV7-2 and TRBJ2-7; D is unresolved. The TCR comes from an adult with non-small cell lung cancer. The material sequenced was peripheral blood, taken before neoadjuvant nivolumab, alone or with ipilimumab. CDR3 nucleotides: TGTGCCAGCAGCTTTAGGTTTAGCTCCTACGAGCAGTACTTC. Its translation: CASSFRFSSYEQYF.